The 27 T cell receptor beta chains below were found in one sample sequenced in a study of cytomegalovirus exposure and HLA in healthy donors. Libraries were prepared by immunoSEQ multiplex PCR; TCRdb keeps only in-frame clonotypes and omits some of them. The repertoire holds 120,000 to 150,000 clones, roughly nine tenths seen once, with about 3.5% in the top ten. The sequencing input was PBMCs. These receptors all stem from a young woman in good health and CMV-seropositive.

In this sample, this clone turned up a few times. A much larger clone sits a single nucleotide away, making a read error possible. The chain recombines TRBV6-5 with TRBJ2-1; D might be TRBD2 (6 bases). There are 13 residues in the CDR3. CDR1 is MNHEY, CDR2 SVGAGI, per germline. The CDR3 sequence is CATSSGSYNEQFF. CDR3 nucleotides: TGTGCCACCAGTAGCGGCTCCTACAATGAGCAGTTCTTC.

V gene TRBV10-1 combines with J gene TRBJ2-2, with TRBD1 matching 8 bases. The CDR3 is made up of 16 amino acids. Germline CDR1 and CDR2: WNHNN and SYGVQD (reference sequence). J lost 8 bases, V lost 6 bases, and 14 bases had no gene match. The CDR3 bases are TGCGCCAGCAGGACAGGGTGGCAGGGGGCTGCGGGGGAGCTGTTTTTT. Translation: CASRTGWQGAAGELFF.

This clone was seen only a few times. The V and J genes are TRBV6-6 and TRBJ2-7; the D gene is possibly TRBD2 (6 bases). Trimming left V 5 bases short and J 5 bases short, with 7 bases between. The germline gives CDR1 MNHNY, CDR2 SVGAGI (reference sequence). The CDR3 is made up of 11 amino acids. The CDR3: CASSREDEQYF. The CDR3 coding sequence is TGTGCCAGCAGTAGGGAGGACGAGCAGTACTTC.

This clone came up once. The CDR3 nucleotides read TGTGCCAGCAGCTTTTCAGACAGGGTAGGCGAGCAGTACTTC. Protein product: CASSFSDRVGEQYF. The chain joins TRBV7-9 to TRBJ2-7; 7 bases line up with TRBD1. Germline V CDR1 and CDR2: SEHNR, FQNEAQ (reference sequence). J gave up 6 bases and V 3 bases, and 8 bases lay outside the gene matches. This CDR3 contains 14 residues.

This chain links TRBV10-3 with TRBJ1-1, with a weak D call TRBD1 (6 bases). CDR1 is ENHRY and CDR2 is SYGVKD in the germline V gene. Trimming stripped 6 bases from V and 5 bases from J, with 16 bases between. The CDR3 runs to 14 residues. CDR3 bases: TGTGCCATCAGGGAACAGGGAGGGGGAACTGAAGCTTTCTTT. Translating it yields CAIREQGGGTEAFF.

The V gene is TRBV11-2, the J gene TRBJ2-2; 13 bases line up with TRBD2. Per the germline V gene, CDR1 is SGHAT and CDR2 is FQNNGV. After removal of 4 bases from V and 4 bases from J, the junction contained 9 bases not matched to a gene. There are 18 residues in the CDR3. For the CDR3, the DNA is TGTGCCAGCAGCTGGACGGGACTAGCGGGGAGCGGCACCGGGGAGCTGTTTTTT. It codes for CASSWTGLAGSGTGELFF. Looking up the rest from reference TRBV11-2 and TRBJ2-2 gives the full variable domain: EAGVAQSPRYKIIEKRQSVAFWCNPISGHATLYWYQQILGQGPKLLIQFQNNGVVDDSQLPKDRFSAERLKGVDSTLKIQPAKLEDSAVYLCASSWTGLAGSGTGELFFGEGSRLTVL.

The rearrangement joins TRBV9 to TRBJ1-2; D uncertain. CDR1 is SGDLS and CDR2 is YYNGEE in the germline V gene. The CDR3 has 14 amino acids. Between the trimmed V and J ends, which lost 0 bases and 4 bases, there was a span of 10 bases. The CDR3 is CASSVGEGVYGYTF. The CDR3, as DNA: TGTGCCAGCAGCGTAGGTGAGGGAGTCTATGGCTACACCTTC.

The V call is TRBV4-1, the J call TRBJ2-5, with a tentative D call TRBD2 (5 bases). Germline lookup yields CDR1 MGHRA and CDR2 YSYEKL. V was cut by 4 bases and J by 4 bases, with 25 bases left in between. There are 18 residues in the CDR3. DNA for the CDR3: TGCGCCAGCAGCCCGGGTCGGGGATCGTATAGCGTTCCAGAGACCCAGTACTTC. It encodes CASSPGRGSYSVPETQYF.

This clone was found once. The chain has TRBV6-5 and TRBJ2-1, with TRBD2 matching 9 bases. CDR3 size: 14 residues. Trimming cost V 6 bases and J 9 bases; bases outside gene matches: 9. CDR1 and CDR2 (germline): MNHEY, SVGAGI. CDR3 in amino acids: CASRTGTSTTEQFF. The DNA of the CDR3 is TGTGCCAGCAGGACCGGGACTAGCACCACTGAGCAGTTCTTC.

This clone appeared once. The chain couples TRBV20-1 to TRBJ1-1; D gene ambiguous. V lost 5 bases and J 2 bases, leaving 6 bases between the germline ends. The CDR3 is made up of 11 amino acids. The germline CDR1 and CDR2 sequences are DFQATT and SNEGSKA (reference sequence). CDR3 bases: TGCAGTGCTGAGGGAAACACTGAAGCTTTCTTT. This translates into CSAEGNTEAFF.

This clone was seen ten or more times. As DNA, the CDR3 is TGTGCCAGCAGCTTAGGGGGACTCTTTGAGCAGTACTTC. This gives the protein CASSLGGLFEQYF. The rearrangement uses TRBV11-2 and TRBJ2-7; tentatively, D is TRBD2 (6 bases). The CDR3 contains 13 residues. Trimming shortened V by 1 base and J by 7 bases, and 11 bases separated the two germline ends. Germline loops: CDR1 SGHAT, CDR2 FQNNGV.

The rearrangement uses TRBV12-5 and TRBJ2-2, with 14 bases fitting TRBD2. The CDR3 runs 16 residues. J lost 7 bases, V lost 5 bases, and 6 bases had no gene match. Germline CDR1 and CDR2: LGHNT and FRNRAP. For the CDR3, the DNA is TGTGCTAGTGGTCCGGAGGGACTAGCGGGAGTCGGGGAGCTGTTTTTT. Translated, it gives CASGPEGLAGVGELFF.

The J gene is TRBJ1-1, the V gene TRBV18, with a weak D call TRBD1 (6 bases). Trimming cost V 8 bases and J 1 base, with 20 bases left between them. Looked up from germline, CDR1 is KGHSH and CDR2 is LQKENI. CDR3 length: 16 amino acids. The CDR3 DNA is TGTGCCAGCGCCGGCGGGCCTGGACAGAGGAACACTGAAGCTTTCTTT. This codes for CASAGGPGQRNTEAFF.

The rearrangement uses TRBV6-5 and TRBJ2-7, with a possible D match to TRBD1 (6 bases). The CDR3 has 13 residues. V was trimmed by 6 bases and J by 2 bases, leaving 11 bases between them. Looked up from germline, CDR1 is MNHEY and CDR2 is SVGAGI. CDR3 nucleotide sequence: TGTGCCAGCAGGGGGGACACCACCTACGAGCAGTACTTC. This sequence encodes CASRGDTTYEQYF.

This clone showed up just once. The chain couples TRBV6-5 to TRBJ2-7; D is perhaps TRBD1 (6 bases). Trimming removed 2 bases at V and 0 bases at J, with 8 bases between. The CDR3 spans 14 residues. The V gene's germline CDR1 is MNHEY and CDR2 SVGAGI. CDR3 sequence reads: CASSYDRNSYEQYF. The CDR3 nucleotides are TGTGCCAGCAGTTACGACAGGAACTCCTACGAGCAGTACTTC.

The gene calls are TRBV5-1 and TRBJ2-2; 8 bases are shared with TRBD1. Per germline, CDR1 SGHRS and CDR2 YFSETQ. The CDR3 has 15 amino acids. V trimming: 0 bases; J trimming: 5 bases; junction bases outside the gene matches: 3. The CDR3 bases are TGCGCCAGCAGCTTGGGGACAGGGCGGACCGGGGAGCTGTTTTTT. This translates into CASSLGTGRTGELFF.

The chain combines TRBV29-1 with TRBJ1-4; the match to TRBD1 covers 12 bases. V shed 6 bases and J 7 bases; nucleotides not matched to a gene: 6. The CDR3 runs 14 residues. Per the germline V gene, CDR1 is SQVTM and CDR2 is ANQGSEA. As DNA, the CDR3 is TGCAGCGTCGACGGGACAGGGGGCAGTGAAAAACTGTTTTTT. This gives the protein CSVDGTGGSEKLFF.

The chain joins TRBV11-3 to TRBJ2-1, with 9 bases that match TRBD2. CDR1 and CDR2 from the germline V gene are SGHNT and YENEEA. The V segment lost 3 bases and the J segment 0 bases; nucleotides outside the gene matches: 0. This CDR3 has 15 residues. CDR3 sequence: CASSFSGSSYNEQFF. CDR3 DNA sequence: TGTGCCAGCAGCTTTAGCGGGAGCTCCTACAATGAGCAGTTCTTC.

In its sample, this clone was seen many times. The chain couples TRBV7-9 to TRBJ1-1; possible D gene TRBD1, 5 bases. The CDR3 length is 17 residues. Germline values: CDR1 SEHNR, CDR2 FQNEAQ (reference sequence). The ends were cut back, 4 bases at V and 4 bases at J, with 22 bases in the middle. The DNA of the CDR3 is TGTGCCAGCAGCTCTGAAGGGCCAGGGATGTTGAGCACTGAAGCTTTCTTT. This encodes CASSSEGPGMLSTEAFF.

The V and J genes are TRBV5-1 and TRBJ1-4, with D perhaps matching TRBD1 (5 bases). Germline V gene lookup returns CDR1 SGHRS and CDR2 YFSETQ. The ends were cut back, 0 bases at V and 2 bases at J, with 5 bases in the middle. The CDR3 runs to 14 residues. Here the CDR3 reads CASSLAGTNEKLFF. In nucleotides, the CDR3 is TGCGCCAGCAGCTTGGCAGGGACTAATGAAAAACTGTTTTTT.

V usage is TRBV7-2 and J usage is TRBJ1-2, with D possibly TRBD1 on 5 matching bases. This CDR3 spans 13 amino acids. The V end was cut by 5 bases, the J end by 4 bases, with 11 bases between. Germline values: CDR1 SGHTA, CDR2 FQGNSA. The CDR3 DNA reads TGTGCCAGCAGCACCAGGGAGGGCTATGGCTACACCTTC. This codes for CASSTREGYGYTF.

The chain couples TRBV7-8 to TRBJ2-3, with TRBD2 matching over 13 bases. Germline loops: CDR1 SGHVS, CDR2 FQNEAQ. The CDR3 totals 17 residues. V gave up 1 base and J gave up 3 bases; unmatched junction bases: 4. CDR3 in amino acids: CASSLVGLAGSTDTQYF. The DNA of the CDR3 is TGTGCCAGCAGCTTAGTGGGACTAGCGGGATCGACAGATACGCAGTATTTT.

The J gene is TRBJ2-7, the V gene TRBV5-1, with TRBD2 matching over 13 bases. The germline gives CDR1 SGHRS, CDR2 YFSETQ. The CDR3 is made up of 17 amino acids. V lost 4 bases to trimming and J lost 5 bases; unmatched junction nucleotides: 12. DNA of the CDR3: TGCGCCAGCAGCACGGTACCGGGACTAGCGGGGTCGAACGAGCAGTACTTC. Translated: CASSTVPGLAGSNEQYF.

The sample holds one count of this clone. This chain uses TRBV2 with TRBJ2-7; D remains unclear. CDR3 length: 13 amino acids. V was trimmed by 3 bases and J by 1 base, leaving 7 bases between them. Per the germline V gene, CDR1 is SNHLY and CDR2 is FYNNEI. The CDR3, as DNA: TGTGCCAGCAGTGACCAGGATTCCTACGAGCAGTACTTC. Translating gives CASSDQDSYEQYF.

V gene TRBV9 combines with J gene TRBJ2-1, with TRBD1 as a possible D gene (6 bases). Trimming pared 3 bases from V and 3 bases from J, leaving 13 bases between. Germline loops: CDR1 SGDLS, CDR2 YYNGEE. The CDR3 sequence is 15 residues long. The CDR3 DNA reads as TGTGCCAGCAGCGACCGGGACAAACACTACAATGAGCAGTTCTTC. Encoded protein: CASSDRDKHYNEQFF.

The chain carries TRBV5-1 and TRBJ1-1; perhaps TRBD1 as D (5 bases). CDR3 size: 14 residues. The V and J ends lost 4 bases and 1 base respectively, with 11 bases between them. Germline CDR1 SGHRS, CDR2 YFSETQ. CDR3 amino acids: CASSLTTANTEAFF. CDR3 nucleotides: TGCGCCAGCAGCCTTACGACAGCGAACACTGAAGCTTTCTTT.

The chain joins TRBV6-5 to TRBJ2-1, with 10 bases matching TRBD2. The CDR3 is 15 amino acids. The J segment lost 9 bases and the V segment lost 6 bases, leaving 11 bases of the junction unmatched. CDR1 MNHEY and CDR2 SVGAGI come from the germline V gene. CDR3 coding DNA: TGTGCCAGCAGACCCCCGGGACTAGCGAAAAGTGAGCAGTTCTTC. Translated, it gives CASRPPGLAKSEQFF.